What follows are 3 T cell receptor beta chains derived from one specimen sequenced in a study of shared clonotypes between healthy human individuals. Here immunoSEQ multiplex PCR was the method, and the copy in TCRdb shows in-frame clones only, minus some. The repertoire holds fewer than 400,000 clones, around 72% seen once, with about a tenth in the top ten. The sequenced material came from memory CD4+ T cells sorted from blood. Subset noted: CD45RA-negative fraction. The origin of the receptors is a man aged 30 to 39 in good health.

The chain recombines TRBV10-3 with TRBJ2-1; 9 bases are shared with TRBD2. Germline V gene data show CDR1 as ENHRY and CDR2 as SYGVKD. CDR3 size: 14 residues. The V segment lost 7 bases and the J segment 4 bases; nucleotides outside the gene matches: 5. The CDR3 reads CAIMLAGIYNEQFF. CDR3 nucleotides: TGTGCCATCATGCTAGCGGGAATATACAATGAGCAGTTCTTC.

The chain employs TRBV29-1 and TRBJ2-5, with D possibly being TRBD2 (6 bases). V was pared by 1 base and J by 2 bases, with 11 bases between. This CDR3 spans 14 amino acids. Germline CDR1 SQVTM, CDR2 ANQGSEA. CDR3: CSVEGGETQETQYF. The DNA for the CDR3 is TGCAGCGTTGAAGGGGGGGAGACTCAAGAGACCCAGTACTTC.

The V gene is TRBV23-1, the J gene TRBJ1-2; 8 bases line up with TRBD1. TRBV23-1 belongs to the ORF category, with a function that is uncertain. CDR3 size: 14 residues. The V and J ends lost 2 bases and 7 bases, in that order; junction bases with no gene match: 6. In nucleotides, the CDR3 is TGCGCCAGCAGTCAAGGGTACAGGGGGATTGGCTACACCTTC. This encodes CASSQGYRGIGYTF.